A selection of T cell receptor beta chains follows, all from one sample in a study of response to subunit inactivated influenza vaccine. TCRdb ran MiXCR on the RT-PCR reads and lists one entry per CDR3 protein. The table has 500,000 or so distinct CDR3 sequences, 16% seen once. The sample was CD4+ T cells sorted from PBMCs, taken less than 25 months after vaccination. Every receptor here comes from a man aged 45 to 70 who received an inactivated influenza vaccine. Each CDR3 is given with its conserved first and last residue. A D gene is named only where the DNA matches it firmly. Clone size is shown for a subset of rows, as once, few, many or a class of expanded clone.

abundance: .; v_gene: TRBV11-2; d_gene: TRBD2; j_gene: TRBJ2-3; CDR3aa: CASSLGPGLAGGPTADTQYF; CDR3nt: TGTGCCAGCAGCTTAGGCCCGGGACTAGCGGGAGGGCCGACGGCAGATACGCAGTATTTT
abundance: few; v_gene: TRBV7-9; d_gene: .; j_gene: TRBJ1-1; CDR3aa: CAIKGGRTEAFF; CDR3nt: TGTGCCATAAAGGGGGGCCGGACTGAAGCTTTCTTT
abundance: many; v_gene: TRBV7-3; d_gene: TRBD2; j_gene: TRBJ2-1; CDR3aa: CASSPGAGANEQFF; CDR3nt: TGTGCCAGCAGCCCGGGAGCGGGGGCCAATGAGCAGTTCTTC
abundance: .; v_gene: TRBV12-3/TRBV12-4; d_gene: .; j_gene: TRBJ1-2; CDR3aa: CASSLGGRGSYGYTF; CDR3nt: TGTGCCAGCAGTTTAGGAGGCCGGGGGTCGTATGGCTACACCTTC
abundance: .; v_gene: TRBV11-3; d_gene: .; j_gene: TRBJ2-5; CDR3aa: CASSPSNPTRTNQETQYF; CDR3nt: TGTGCCAGCAGCCCATCCAATCCTACTAGAACAAACCAAGAGACCCAGTACTTC
abundance: few; v_gene: TRBV15; d_gene: TRBD1; j_gene: TRBJ1-1; CDR3aa: CATSRIQGALTEAFF; CDR3nt: TGTGCCACCAGCAGAATACAGGGGGCTCTCACTGAAGCTTTCTTT
abundance: few; v_gene: TRBV7-2; d_gene: .; j_gene: TRBJ1-2; CDR3aa: CASSLDSNSYGYTF; CDR3nt: TGTGCCAGCAGCTTGGACAGTAACTCGTATGGCTACACCTTC
abundance: .; v_gene: TRBV20-1; d_gene: TRBD2; j_gene: TRBJ2-1; CDR3aa: CSARVSGRRGEQFF; CDR3nt: TGCAGTGCTAGAGTTAGCGGGAGGAGGGGTGAGCAGTTCTTC
abundance: .; v_gene: TRBV3-1; d_gene: .; j_gene: TRBJ2-1; CDR3aa: CASSQDPSATYNEQFF; CDR3nt: TGTGCCAGCAGCCAAGATCCTAGCGCTACCTACAATGAGCAGTTCTTC
abundance: .; v_gene: TRBV20-1; d_gene: TRBD1; j_gene: TRBJ1-6; CDR3aa: CSARGQLSSYNSPLHF; CDR3nt: TGCAGTGCTAGGGGACAGCTAAGCTCCTATAATTCACCCCTCCACTTT